A single sample gave rise to the 23 T cell receptor beta chains below, sequenced in a study of Graves' ophthalmopathy and Graves' hyperthyroidism. Beta-chain TCR CDR3 regions were amplified from RNA transcripts. First-round RT-PCR with HTBI primers preceded a second-round multiplex PCR. TCRdb called the multiplex PCR reads again in MiXCR, with one record for every CDR3 protein. The data hold 500,000 to 700,000 distinct CDR3 sequences, with roughly 39% observed a single time. Specimen: peripheral blood or thyroid tissue (not recorded which). These receptors were collected from an adult man with Graves' hyperthyroidism.

The sample holds many counts of this clonotype. The chain uses TRBV6-5 and TRBJ1-6, with no clear D. The CDR3 extends over 16 amino acids. Germline V gene lookup returns CDR1 MNHEY and CDR2 SVGAGI. The ends were cut back, 5 bases at V and 7 bases at J, with 18 bases in the middle. The CDR3 is CASSPRAGGRNSPLHF. CDR3 coding DNA: TGTGCCAGCAGTCCTCGGGCGGGCGGAAGGAATTCACCCCTCCACTTT.

This clonotype was seen at least ten times. The V gene is TRBV2, the J gene TRBJ2-2; 8 bases are shared with TRBD1. The junction had 8 bases not matched to a gene; V was cut back by 4 bases and J by 4 bases. The CDR3 has 16 residues. Germline lookup yields CDR1 SNHLY and CDR2 FYNNEI. The CDR3 loop reads CASSAYRGESTGELFF. The CDR3 DNA reads as TGTGCCAGCAGTGCGTACAGGGGGGAAAGCACCGGGGAGCTGTTTTTT.

The rearrangement uses TRBV7-3 and TRBJ1-1, with a tentative D call TRBD1 (6 bases). The CDR3 extends over 17 amino acids. Looked up from germline, CDR1 is SGHTA and CDR2 is FQGTGA. Trimming removed 0 bases at V and 2 bases at J, with 16 bases between. CDR3 coding DNA: TGTGCCAGCAGCTTAACGGGTCGAGGGGGGGGAAACACTGAAGCTTTCTTT. This sequence encodes CASSLTGRGGGNTEAFF.

The rearrangement links TRBV2 to TRBJ2-7; possibly TRBD2 for D (6 bases). The J call is uncertain, as TRBJ2-4 better fits the DNA end. Per the germline V gene, CDR1 is SNHLY and CDR2 is FYNNEI. The CDR3 spans 13 residues. CDR3: CASSLGLANIQYF. Written as DNA, the CDR3 is TGTGCCAGCAGTTTGGGACTCGCAAACATTCAGTACTTC.

V gene TRBV14 combines with J gene TRBJ1-1; unclear D gene. The CDR3 totals 14 residues. CDR1 is SGHDN, CDR2 FVKESK, per germline. V was trimmed by 1 base and J by 3 bases, leaving 9 bases between them. CDR3 nucleotides: TGTGCCAGCAGCCAAGTCGCCAGCCACACTGAAGCTTTCTTT. This translates into CASSQVASHTEAFF. The whole variable domain, filled in from reference TRBV14 and TRBJ1-1, reads EAGVTQFPSHSVIEKGQTVTLRCDPISGHDNLYWYRRVMGKEIKFLLHFVKESKQDESGMPNNRFLAERTGGTYSTLKVQPAELEDSGVYFCASSQVASHTEAFFGQGTRLTVV.

V gene TRBV29-1 combines with J gene TRBJ2-7; TRBD1 might be the D (5 bases). The CDR3 sequence is 15 residues long. V lost 5 bases to trimming and J lost 5 bases, with 22 bases between them. Germline CDR1 SQVTM, CDR2 ANQGSEA. This CDR3 reads CSVFPSPPGFNEQYF. DNA for the CDR3: TGCAGCGTTTTCCCCTCCCCGCCAGGGTTCAACGAGCAGTACTTC.

The sample holds many counts of this clonotype. V usage is TRBV29-1 and J usage is TRBJ2-7; 8 positions match TRBD2. The germline gives CDR1 SQVTM, CDR2 ANQGSEA. The CDR3 totals 13 residues. Trimming cost V 1 base and J 2 bases; bases outside gene matches: 1. CDR3 amino acids: CSVEAGRAYEQYF. CDR3 DNA: TGCAGCGTTGAAGCCGGGAGGGCCTACGAGCAGTACTTC.

V usage is TRBV19 and J usage is TRBJ2-1, with 7 bases matching TRBD1. Looked up from germline, CDR1 is LNHDA and CDR2 is SQIVND (reference sequence). Trimming at V came to 7 bases and at J to 4 bases, leaving 7 bases not matched to a gene. The CDR3 consists of 14 residues. CDR3 loop: CASNGQVGYNEQFF. CDR3 DNA: TGTGCCAGTAATGGACAGGTGGGGTACAATGAGCAGTTCTTC.

A word on this clonotype: This may be a read error: a much more frequent sequence differs by one nucleotide. The CDR3 end shows no conserved phenylalanine or tryptophan, and so a read error is likely. The chain carries TRBV5-5 and TRBJ2-5; D is possibly TRBD2 (6 bases). The CDR3 is 15 amino acids. Germline loops: CDR1 SGHKS, CDR2 YYEKEE (reference sequence). The CDR3 here is CASSVTHGTWETQYL. Here the CDR3 DNA reads TGCGCCAGCAGCGTGACACACGGGACTTGGGAGACCCAGTACCTC.

This clonotype was seen ten or more times. The rearrangement joins TRBV6-5 to TRBJ1-1, with D perhaps TRBD1 (5 bases). With 6 bases removed from V and 1 base from J, the gap between germline ends came to 9 bases. Germline CDR1 reads MNHEY; CDR2 reads SVGAGI. The CDR3 is made up of 13 amino acids. The CDR3 DNA reads TGTGCCAGCAGCTATGGGGGGAACACTGAAGCTTTCTTT. Its protein product is CASSYGGNTEAFF.

For this clonotype: At one boundary the junction diverges from the germline segment, which might be a read error. The chain recombines TRBV24-1 with TRBJ2-7, with a possible D match to TRBD2 (5 bases). Germline V gene data show CDR1 as KGHDR and CDR2 as SFDVKD. There are 13 residues in the CDR3. The DNA for the CDR3 is TGTGCCAGCAGTTACCAAGAGCGGTACGAGCAGTACTTC. Encoded protein: CASSYQERYEQYF.

This clonotype was recorded at least ten times. The chain employs TRBV6-1 and TRBJ1-1; TRBD1 agrees at 12 bases. The V gene end was trimmed by 8 bases and the J gene end by 1 base; junction bases not matched to a gene: 2. The CDR3 runs 14 residues. Germline values: CDR1 MNHNS, CDR2 SASEGT. The CDR3: CASEGQGANTEAFF. CDR3 nucleotide sequence: TGTGCCAGCGAGGGACAGGGGGCGAACACTGAAGCTTTCTTT.

This clonotype was picked up a small number of times. The chain uses TRBV4-2 and TRBJ2-7; D perhaps matches TRBD2 (5 bases). In germline, CDR1 is LGHNA, CDR2 YNFKEQ. Trimming took off 1 base at V and 0 bases at J, with 7 bases between the two ends. This CDR3 is built from 14 residues. CDR3 in DNA: TGTGCCAGCAGCCAAGTCGCGGGCTCCTACGAGCAGTACTTC. This codes for CASSQVAGSYEQYF.

V is TRBV9 and J is TRBJ2-1; 16 bases match TRBD2. V lost 4 bases to trimming and J lost 8 bases; unmatched junction nucleotides: 9. Germline loops: CDR1 SGDLS, CDR2 YYNGEE. This CDR3 has 17 amino acids. The CDR3 spells CASSTGTSGRANHEQFF. The DNA of the CDR3 is TGTGCCAGCAGCACCGGGACTAGCGGGAGGGCAAACCATGAGCAGTTCTTC.

This clonotype was observed a single time. This chain links TRBV12-3 or TRBV12-4 with TRBJ1-5; TRBD2 matches at 7 bases. Gene TRBJ2-3 matches the end of the DNA better, so the J call may be wrong. The CDR3 sequence is 14 residues long. This CDR3 is CASSFVPGGDTQYF. The CDR3 nucleotides read TGTGCCAGCAGTTTTGTCCCGGGGGGAGATACGCAGTATTTT.

The chain is built from TRBV7-9 and TRBJ2-5; D not certain. The germline V and J ends were trimmed by 3 bases and 0 bases, with 11 bases remaining between them. The CDR3 extends over 15 amino acids. Looked up from germline, CDR1 is SEHNR and CDR2 is FQNEAQ (reference sequence). Here the CDR3 DNA reads TGTGCCAGCAGCTTCGGGCACGAATACCAAGAGACCCAGTACTTC. This codes for CASSFGHEYQETQYF.

This clonotype appeared many times. The chain employs TRBV24-1 and TRBJ1-5; D unresolved. The CDR3 is 15 amino acids. V dropped 8 bases and J dropped 2 bases, with 15 bases sitting between them. The germline V gene encodes CDR1 KGHDR and CDR2 SFDVKD. CDR3 residues: CATKLSPSGNQPQHF. CDR3 DNA sequence: TGTGCCACCAAGCTCAGTCCTTCCGGCAATCAGCCCCAGCATTTT.

This clonotype has at least ten counts. V gene TRBV19 combines with J gene TRBJ1-4; D perhaps matches TRBD1 (6 bases). This CDR3 has 14 residues. Germline V gene lookup returns CDR1 LNHDA and CDR2 SQIVND (reference sequence). V was shortened by 3 bases and J by 6 bases, with 11 bases between the two germline ends. The CDR3 reads CASSIRGMDEKLFF. CDR3 DNA: TGTGCCAGTAGTATCAGGGGCATGGATGAAAAACTGTTTTTT.

Many counts were recorded for this clonotype. This chain connects TRBV20-1 to TRBJ1-2; TRBD1 aligns across 9 bases. V lost 5 bases and J lost 7; bases outside the gene matches: 5. Per the germline V gene, CDR1 is DFQATT and CDR2 is SNEGSKA (reference sequence). This CDR3 comprises 12 residues. The CDR3: CSARTGAVGYTF. The CDR3 nucleotides read TGCAGTGCTCGGACAGGGGCAGTTGGCTACACCTTC.

This clonotype has ten or more counts. The V call is TRBV9, the J call TRBJ1-2; 10 positions match TRBD1. The germline CDR1 and CDR2 sequences are SGDLS and YYNGEE. The CDR3 sequence is 16 residues long. J was trimmed by 5 bases and V by 0 bases; bases with no gene match: 7. The CDR3 protein is CASSVDGSGQGYGYTF. In nucleotides, the CDR3 is TGTGCCAGCAGCGTAGACGGTTCGGGACAGGGGTATGGCTACACCTTC.

This clonotype was seen many times. The J gene is TRBJ2-2, the V gene TRBV5-5; D gene unclear. The CDR3 loop spans 12 amino acids. V shed 4 bases and J shed 7 bases, with 8 bases lying between them. The germline V gene encodes CDR1 SGHKS and CDR2 YYEKEE (reference sequence). The CDR3 coding sequence is TGTGCCAGCAGCCTATCAGACGGGGAGCTGTTTTTT. Translated, it gives CASSLSDGELFF.

The V and J genes are TRBV24-1 and TRBJ2-5; possibly TRBD1 for D (6 bases). V dropped 3 bases and J dropped 3 bases, with 22 bases sitting between them. The CDR3 sequence is 18 residues long. Germline-derived CDR1 and CDR2 are KGHDR and SFDVKD. CDR3: CATSDVGAYTGDKETQYF. CDR3 coding DNA: TGTGCCACCAGTGATGTGGGGGCCTACACCGGGGACAAAGAGACCCAGTACTTC.

As to this clonotype: The junction shows a germline mismatch at one end, possibly a read error. The chain has TRBV7-8 and TRBJ1-5; unclear D gene. The CDR3 runs 14 residues. CDR1 is SGHVS and CDR2 is FQNEAQ in the germline V gene. The CDR3 is CASSLTSRDQAQHF. The CDR3 nucleotides read TGTGCCAGCAGCTTAACTTCGCGGGATCAGGCCCAGCATTTT.